Listed below are T cell receptor beta chains from one sample, sequenced in a study of beta chain features in type 1 diabetes. This table comes from immunoSEQ multiplex PCR, and its TCRdb copy is limited to in-frame clones, with some not included. The table has fewer than 250,000 clones, 9% to 10% seen once. Material for sequencing was naive CD4+ T cells from blood. Receptors originate from a young woman in good health. Each CDR3 is given with its conserved first and last residue. The order of the fields is CDR3 protein, CDR3 DNA, V gene, J gene, D gene, clone size. A D gene is named only where the DNA matches it firmly. Clone size is given for some rows only: seen once, a few or many times, or a class if the clone is expanded.

CDR3 protein: CAWSAQDSYSEQYF
CDR3 DNA: TGTGCCTGGAGTGCCCAAGACAGTTACAGCGAGCAGTACTTC
V gene: TRBV30
J gene: TRBJ2-7
D gene: -
clone size: -

CDR3 protein: CASSNTKQETQYF
CDR3 DNA: TGTGCCAGCTCAAACACTAAGCAAGAGACCCAGTACTTC
V gene: TRBV18
J gene: TRBJ2-5
D gene: -
clone size: few

CDR3 protein: CAWGQVFGNTIYF
CDR3 DNA: TGTGCCTGGGGACAGGTTTTCGGAAACACCATATATTTT
V gene: TRBV30
J gene: TRBJ1-3
D gene: TRBD1
clone size: few

CDR3 protein: CASSSGLATGELFF
CDR3 DNA: TGTGCCAGCAGCTCGGGACTAGCGACCGGGGAGCTGTTTTTT
V gene: TRBV7-9
J gene: TRBJ2-2
D gene: TRBD2
clone size: -

CDR3 protein: CASRVRDTQYNEQFF
CDR3 DNA: TGTGCCAGCAGAGTCCGGGACACCCAATACAATGAGCAGTTCTTC
V gene: TRBV6-1
J gene: TRBJ2-1
D gene: -
clone size: -

CDR3 protein: CATSRDRGGLNTEAFF
CDR3 DNA: TGTGCCACCAGCAGAGATCGGGGGGGCCTGAACACTGAAGCTTTCTTT
V gene: TRBV15
J gene: TRBJ1-1
D gene: -
clone size: -

CDR3 protein: CASSYSNLSGGYTF
CDR3 DNA: TGTGCCAGCAGTTACTCGAACCTATCGGGGGGCTACACCTTC
V gene: TRBV6-5
J gene: TRBJ1-2
D gene: -
clone size: once

CDR3 protein: CSVPAGASNEQFF
CDR3 DNA: TGCAGCGTCCCAGCGGGAGCGAGCAATGAGCAGTTCTTC
V gene: TRBV29-1
J gene: TRBJ2-1
D gene: TRBD2
clone size: -

CDR3 protein: CASSPGLAGGSRPDTQYF
CDR3 DNA: TGCGCCAGCAGTCCCGGACTAGCGGGAGGGTCGCGCCCAGATACGCAGTATTTT
V gene: TRBV5-1
J gene: TRBJ2-3
D gene: TRBD2
clone size: -

CDR3 protein: CASSLRANEQFF
CDR3 DNA: TGTGCCAGCAGCTTGAGAGCCAATGAGCAGTTCTTC
V gene: TRBV5-4
J gene: TRBJ2-1
D gene: -
clone size: -

CDR3 protein: CASSGAGTGGRNTEAFF
CDR3 DNA: TGCGCCAGCAGCGGCGCCGGGACAGGGGGACGGAACACTGAAGCTTTCTTT
V gene: TRBV5-1
J gene: TRBJ1-1
D gene: TRBD1
clone size: few

CDR3 protein: CASSRTQGAGEQYF
CDR3 DNA: TGTGCCAGCAGTAGAACACAGGGGGCAGGGGAGCAGTACTTC
V gene: TRBV2
J gene: TRBJ2-7
D gene: TRBD1
clone size: few

CDR3 protein: CASSPGGETQYF
CDR3 DNA: TGTGCCAGCAGCCCCGGAGGAGAGACCCAGTACTTC
V gene: TRBV2
J gene: TRBJ2-5
D gene: -
clone size: -

CDR3 protein: CAISEGGQGRDEQYF
CDR3 DNA: TGTGCCATCAGCGAGGGGGGACAGGGGCGGGACGAGCAGTACTTC
V gene: TRBV10-3
J gene: TRBJ2-7
D gene: TRBD1
clone size: few

CDR3 protein: CASSEAGPSLEAFF
CDR3 DNA: TGTGCCAGCAGTGAAGCGGGCCCATCGCTTGAAGCTTTCTTT
V gene: TRBV2
J gene: TRBJ1-1
D gene: -
clone size: -

CDR3 protein: CASSLVAGRNTEAFF
CDR3 DNA: TGTGCCAGCAGCCTAGTGGCAGGGCGGAACACTGAAGCTTTCTTT
V gene: TRBV7-6
J gene: TRBJ1-1
D gene: -
clone size: -

CDR3 protein: CASSFTGGPREQFF
CDR3 DNA: TGCGCCAGCAGCTTCACCGGGGGGCCTCGTGAGCAGTTCTTC
V gene: TRBV5-1
J gene: TRBJ2-1
D gene: -
clone size: few

CDR3 protein: CASSLRDRGLSGQYF
CDR3 DNA: TGTGCCAGCAGCTTACGGGACAGGGGGCTAAGTGGGCAGTATTTT
V gene: TRBV5-4
J gene: TRBJ2-3
D gene: TRBD1
clone size: few

CDR3 protein: CASSQDHSRWVEGTDEQFF
CDR3 DNA: TGCGCCAGCAGCCAAGATCATAGCCGTTGGGTCGAGGGTACCGATGAGCAGTTCTTC
V gene: TRBV4-1
J gene: TRBJ2-1
D gene: -
clone size: -

CDR3 protein: CASSRDSYEQYF
CDR3 DNA: TGTGCCAGCAGCCGGGACAGCTACGAGCAGTACTTC
V gene: TRBV2
J gene: TRBJ2-7
D gene: TRBD1
clone size: -

CDR3 protein: CASSLGRGQGNNQPQHF
CDR3 DNA: TGTGCCAGCAGCTTGGGGAGGGGACAGGGGAACAATCAGCCCCAGCATTTT
V gene: TRBV5-6
J gene: TRBJ1-5
D gene: TRBD1
clone size: few

CDR3 protein: CASSMERTNLRPEQYF
CDR3 DNA: TGTGCCAGCAGTATGGAAAGGACAAATCTACGACCGGAGCAGTACTTC
V gene: TRBV6-6
J gene: TRBJ2-7
D gene: -
clone size: -

CDR3 protein: CAWSVLDTGELFF
CDR3 DNA: TGTGCCTGGAGTGTACTAGACACCGGGGAGCTGTTTTTT
V gene: TRBV30
J gene: TRBJ2-2
D gene: -
clone size: few

CDR3 protein: CASSPLGAGDGYTF
CDR3 DNA: TGTGCTAGCAGCCCCCTCGGGGCAGGGGATGGCTACACCTTC
V gene: TRBV5-4
J gene: TRBJ1-2
D gene: -
clone size: -

CDR3 protein: CATSRDPGYNEQFF
CDR3 DNA: TGTGCCACCAGCAGAGATCCGGGTTACAATGAGCAGTTCTTC
V gene: TRBV15
J gene: TRBJ2-1
D gene: -
clone size: -

CDR3 protein: CASSLFDRDENIQYF
CDR3 DNA: TGCGCCAGCAGCTTGTTTGACAGGGACGAAAACATTCAGTACTTC
V gene: TRBV5-1
J gene: TRBJ2-4
D gene: TRBD1
clone size: -

CDR3 protein: CAISEARGEAFF
CDR3 DNA: TGTGCCATCAGTGAGGCCAGGGGCGAAGCTTTCTTT
V gene: TRBV10-3
J gene: TRBJ1-1
D gene: -
clone size: few

CDR3 protein: CASSLEGALDGYTF
CDR3 DNA: TGCGCCAGCAGCTTGGAGGGGGCGCTTGATGGCTACACCTTC
V gene: TRBV5-1
J gene: TRBJ1-2
D gene: TRBD1
clone size: -

CDR3 protein: CASSMETEAFF
CDR3 DNA: TGTGCCAGTAGTATGGAGACGGAAGCTTTCTTT
V gene: TRBV19
J gene: TRBJ1-1
D gene: -
clone size: few